Below, one T cell receptor (beta chain) is given with its context. Its antigen specificity is not known. Qualities for individual bases were not recorded, and no much larger clone is one base off. The CDR3 starts with the cysteine, ends with the phenylalanine, and has 15 residues. Only CDR3 DNA remains: 45 bases, in frame from the first base. CDR1 is given as MNHNS and CDR2 as SASEGT, both from the germline V gene. The germline V and J ends show losses of 6 bases and 5 bases respectively, and no gene match explains 12 bases of the junction. This sample stems from a study of T-cell reconstitution after alpha-beta-depleted transplantation in children (TCRdb year 2016). As for the study more broadly: T-cell immune reconstitution after TCRalphabeta/CD19-depleted allogeneic hematopoietic cell transplantation in children was quantitatively tracked in the study by means of TCR repertoire profiling.

The library came from PCR. The listed sequencing device is Illumina HiSeq 2500. TCR libraries were prepared with molecular barcoding, using unique molecular identifiers to normalize TCRbeta repertoire quantification. TCRdb reprocessing: public reads trimmed at Q25 with fastp, clones called with MiXCR, in-frame beta chains kept. Duplicate CDR3 protein sequences are folded into a single record with the most common DNA and genes. In all, the sample holds 500,000 or so distinct CDR3 sequences, and around a third of those were seen once. The top ten clonotypes cover 2.4% of the sample. The chain is encoded by TRBV6-1 joined to TRBJ1-1; 7 middle bases align to TRBD1. The sequencing here drew on PBMCs from the stem cell graft donor, taken from the stem cell graft. This receptor was obtained from a human donor who donated a stem cell graft to a child with aplastic anemia. The nucleotide sequence is TGTGCCAGCAGCCTCAACGCAGGGGGACGGACTGAAGCTTTCTTT. It translates as CASSLNAGGRTEAFF.